These 25 T cell receptor beta chains originate from one sample sequenced in a study of T cells in Graves' hyperthyroidism and ophthalmopathy. TCR beta CDR3 sequences were amplified from RNA transcripts. First-round RT-PCR of the TCR CDR3 relied on the HTBI primer set. TCRdb itself ran the multiplex PCR reads through MiXCR, one entry per CDR3 protein. The table lists about 620,000 distinct CDR3 sequences, under 20% of them singletons. The sample taken for sequencing was blood. The receptor set was obtained from a woman between 25 and 40 years old with Graves' hyperthyroidism.

This clonotype was picked up many times. The chain couples TRBV27 to TRBJ2-7, with 7 bases matching TRBD1. Trimming took 4 bases from V and 6 from J; bases not matched to a gene: 9. This CDR3 has 14 amino acids. Germline loops: CDR1 MNHEY, CDR2 SMNVEV (reference sequence). The CDR3 protein is CASSYNPTGSEQYF. CDR3 DNA: TGTGCCAGCAGTTATAACCCGACAGGGAGCGAGCAGTACTTC.

This clonotype was observed a handful of times. This chain connects TRBV6-1 to TRBJ2-1; 13 nucleotides match TRBD2. The trim removed 3 bases at V and 4 bases at J, leaving 9 bases unmatched. Per germline, CDR1 MNHNS and CDR2 SASEGT. This CDR3 is 18 amino acids long. CDR3 nucleotide sequence: TGTGCCAGCAGTGACGGGCTTACTAGCGGGGGGGATTACAATGAGCAGTTCTTC. This gives the protein CASSDGLTSGGDYNEQFF.

The table lists this clonotype with a few counts. The chain joins TRBV5-1 to TRBJ2-5, with D perhaps TRBD1 or TRBD2 (5 bases each). Germline CDR1 is SGHRS and CDR2 is YFSETQ. Trimming shortened V by 4 bases and J by 0 bases, and 13 bases separated the two germline ends. The CDR3 runs 15 residues. The CDR3 loop is CASSGPGTHQETQYF. In nucleotides, the CDR3 is TGCGCCAGCAGCGGACCCGGGACGCACCAAGAGACCCAGTACTTC.

This clonotype was detected ten times or more. The chain joins TRBV28 to TRBJ2-1; no clear D. This CDR3 region has 11 residues. Germline loops: CDR1 MDHEN, CDR2 SYDVKM. Trimming removed 10 bases from V and 6 bases from J, with 10 bases in between. CDR3 DNA: TGTGCCACTCAAACACTCAATGAGCAGTTCTTC. Its protein is CATQTLNEQFF.

This clonotype has at least ten counts. This rearrangement joins TRBV6-1 to TRBJ2-5, with TRBD2 matching 10 bases. The germline CDR1 and CDR2 sequences are MNHNS and SASEGT. CDR3 length equals 17 residues. The junction had 11 bases not matched to a gene; V was cut back by 5 bases and J by 2 bases. The CDR3 loop is CASSSVTLAGRQETQYF. The DNA for the CDR3 is TGTGCCAGCAGTTCCGTGACACTAGCGGGGAGACAAGAGACCCAGTACTTC.

The CDR3 nucleotides read TGTGCCAGCAGCTTAGTGGGTTGGGGTTCCCAATCCTATGGCTACACCTTC. It yields the protein CASSLVGWGSQSYGYTF. This chain joins TRBV7-9 and TRBJ1-2; D gene unclear. This CDR3 region has 17 residues. Germline V gene lookup returns CDR1 SEHNR and CDR2 FQNEAQ (reference sequence). The ends were cut back, 1 base at V and 4 bases at J, with 19 bases in the middle. Full variable domain (missing parts from reference TRBV7-9 and TRBJ1-2): DTGVSQNPRHKITKRGQNVTFRCDPISEHNRLYWYRQTLGQGPEFLTYFQNEAQLEKSRLLSDRFSAERPKGSFSTLEIQRTEQGDSAMYLCASSLVGWGSQSYGYTFGSGTRLTVV.

This clonotype was seen repeatedly, ten times or more. The chain is built from TRBV28 and TRBJ2-7, with 14 bases aligning to TRBD2. The CDR3 is 15 residues long. J was trimmed by 6 bases and V by 3 bases; bases with no gene match: 4. Germline V gene lookup returns CDR1 MDHEN and CDR2 SYDVKM. This chain's CDR3 is CASSLTSGRAVEQYF. The CDR3 bases are TGTGCCAGCAGTTTGACTAGCGGGAGGGCAGTCGAGCAGTACTTC.

The V gene is TRBV12-3 or TRBV12-4, the J gene TRBJ1-3; D possibly corresponds to TRBD1 (5 bases). The CDR3 runs 17 residues. V lost 7 bases and J lost 0, with 19 bases in between. CDR3 sequence reads: CASTQAGGITSGNTIYF. CDR3 DNA: TGTGCCAGCACTCAAGCGGGGGGTATTACCTCTGGAAACACCATATATTTT.

This clonotype showed up many times. The chain recombines TRBV28 with TRBJ2-2; 8 bases agree with TRBD2. The CDR3 contains 16 residues. Germline trimming cut 2 bases from V and 3 bases from J; bases unmatched to any gene: 5. Per germline, CDR1 MDHEN and CDR2 SYDVKM. The CDR3 bases are TGTGCCAGCAGTTTAGGGGCGGGAGGTCACACCGGGGAGCTGTTTTTT. Encoded protein: CASSLGAGGHTGELFF.

This chain links TRBV19 with TRBJ1-5; D is unclear. From germline, CDR1 is LNHDA and CDR2 SQIVND (reference sequence). The V and J ends lost 3 bases and 0 bases respectively, with 15 bases between them. The CDR3 runs to 17 residues. CDR3 residues: CASSIKSWPYSNQPQHF. The CDR3 DNA reads as TGTGCCAGTAGTATTAAAAGTTGGCCATATAGCAATCAGCCCCAGCATTTT.

In this sample, this clonotype turned up many times. The chain uses TRBV5-6 and TRBJ2-7, with D possibly matching TRBD1 (6 bases). V gave up 3 bases and J gave up 5 bases, with 9 bases separating them. CDR1 and CDR2 (germline): SGHDT, YYEEEE. The CDR3 is 12 residues long. CDR3 residues: CASSSQGNEQYF. The CDR3 DNA reads as TGTGCCAGCAGCTCACAGGGTAACGAGCAGTACTTC.

This clonotype showed up many times. This chain uses TRBV6-5 with TRBJ1-5; weak D call: TRBD1 (5 bases). The CDR3 consists of 14 residues. Trimming stripped 0 bases from V and 4 bases from J, with 7 bases between. CDR1 and CDR2 from the germline V gene are MNHEY and SVGAGI. CDR3 sequence reads: CASSYSQGNQPQHF. DNA for the CDR3: TGTGCCAGCAGTTACTCGCAGGGAAATCAGCCCCAGCATTTT.

In this sample, this clonotype turned up many times. The chain couples TRBV28 to TRBJ2-1; 8 nucleotides line up with TRBD1. Trimming took 4 bases from V and 9 from J; bases not matched to a gene: 8. CDR1 is MDHEN and CDR2 is SYDVKM in the germline V gene. There are 14 residues in the CDR3. CDR3 protein: CASSSRQGRVEQFF. DNA of the CDR3: TGTGCCAGCAGTTCCCGACAGGGGCGCGTTGAGCAGTTCTTC.

At least ten counts were recorded for this clonotype. This chain uses TRBV6-2 or TRBV6-3 with TRBJ2-2, with D unresolved. The germline CDR1 and CDR2 sequences are MNHEY and SVGEGT. There are 11 residues in the CDR3. Trimming cost V 5 bases and J 5 bases, with 3 bases left between them. CDR3 sequence: CASSRTGELFF. Here the CDR3 DNA reads TGTGCCAGCAGTCGAACCGGGGAGCTGTTTTTT.

This clonotype has a count of ten or more. This chain joins TRBV28 and TRBJ1-6, with 9 bases lining up with TRBD1. The CDR3 runs 14 residues. Germline V gene lookup returns CDR1 MDHEN and CDR2 SYDVKM. V gave up 7 bases and J gave up 7 bases; unmatched junction bases: 5. The CDR3 sequence: CASTLGQGNSPLHF. DNA for the CDR3: TGTGCCAGCACCCTGGGACAGGGCAATTCACCCCTCCACTTT. Full variable domain (rest looked up from reference TRBV28 and TRBJ1-6): DVKVTQSSRYLVKRTGEKVFLECVQDMDHENMFWYRQDPGLGLRLIYFSYDVKMKEKGDIPEGYSVSREKKERFSLILESASTNQTSMYLCASTLGQGNSPLHFGNGTRLTVT.

The chain combines TRBV12-3 or TRBV12-4 with TRBJ2-1; 8 bases agree with TRBD2. The V gene end was trimmed by 5 bases and the J gene end by 7 bases; junction bases not matched to a gene: 10. This CDR3 is built from 15 residues. The CDR3 DNA reads TGTGCCAGCAGTGTGTGGCGGGAGGTAGGGAATGAGCAGTTCTTC. Its translation is CASSVWREVGNEQFF.

This clonotype was detected many times. The genes are TRBV10-3 and TRBJ1-1; D remains ambiguous. CDR1 is ENHRY, CDR2 SYGVKD, per germline. Trimming took 2 bases from V and 7 from J, leaving 11 bases between them. CDR3 length: 13 residues. The CDR3 DNA reads TGTGCCATCAGTGAGCGGCTGGGCGATGAAGCTTTCTTT. This gives the protein CAISERLGDEAFF.

In regard to this clonotype: Possible read error: a much larger clone is one base away. The chain combines TRBV25-1 with TRBJ2-1, with unresolved D. Looked up from germline, CDR1 is MGHDK and CDR2 is SYGVNS. The V and J ends lost 7 bases and 6 bases respectively, with 4 bases between them. CDR3 length equals 10 residues. CDR3 region: CASTGNEQFF. The CDR3 DNA reads as TGTGCCAGCACAGGCAATGAGCAGTTCTTC.

This clonotype was found a few times. This chain connects TRBV28 to TRBJ2-1; the match to TRBD2 covers 8 bases. Germline CDR1 reads MDHEN; CDR2 reads SYDVKM. V shed 4 bases, J shed 4 bases, and the junction held 6 bases outside the gene matches. CDR3 size: 15 residues. CDR3: CASSSTGGGYNEQFF. The CDR3 DNA is TGTGCCAGCAGTTCTACGGGGGGGGGGTACAATGAGCAGTTCTTC.

This chain joins TRBV28 and TRBJ1-6, with 7 bases identical to TRBD1. The trim removed 2 bases at V and 7 bases at J, leaving 8 bases unmatched. The CDR3 length is 16 residues. Germline lookup yields CDR1 MDHEN and CDR2 SYDVKM. The CDR3: CASSLKGGVKNSPLHF. Written as DNA, the CDR3 is TGTGCCAGCAGTTTAAAAGGGGGCGTGAAGAATTCACCCCTCCACTTT.

This clonotype was picked up a small number of times. The CDR3 DNA sequence: TGCAGTGCTCAGATGGGCTACGAGCAGTACTTC. Translated, it gives CSAQMGYEQYF. V and J are TRBV20-1 and TRBJ2-7; D remains unclear. The germline V gene encodes CDR1 DFQATT and CDR2 SNEGSKA (reference sequence). V lost 5 bases and J 3 bases, leaving 8 bases between the germline ends. The CDR3 runs 11 residues.

This rearrangement joins TRBV7-9 to TRBJ2-4, with D tentatively TRBD2 (6 bases). V gave up 4 bases and J gave up 3 bases, with 19 bases separating them. Germline CDR1 is SEHNR and CDR2 is FQNEAQ (reference sequence). This CDR3 contains 17 residues. This CDR3 is CASSSSRSSEGKNIQYF. The CDR3 nucleotides read TGTGCCAGCAGCTCCTCTCGGAGTTCGGAGGGCAAAAACATTCAGTACTTC.

This clonotype was picked up many times. The chain uses TRBV20-1 and TRBJ2-3; TRBD2 matches at 9 bases. With 6 bases clipped from V and 2 bases from J, the junction kept 6 bases outside the gene matches. Germline loops: CDR1 DFQATT, CDR2 SNEGSKA (reference sequence). The CDR3 covers 14 residues. The CDR3 here is CSASTSGVTDTQYF. The CDR3 DNA follows: TGCAGTGCGTCGACTAGCGGCGTCACAGATACGCAGTATTTT.

For this clonotype: As the CDR3 is not closed by the conserved phenylalanine or tryptophan, this likely results from a read error. The chain uses TRBV6-1 and TRBJ2-2; 8 positions agree with TRBD2. The CDR3 runs 16 residues. Germline V lookup: CDR1 MNHNS, CDR2 SASEGT. The V gene end was trimmed by 6 bases and the J gene end by 5 bases; junction bases not matched to a gene: 11. CDR3 region: CASSEGAGEGTGELFL. DNA for the CDR3: TGTGCCAGCAGCGAGGGAGCGGGAGAGGGGACCGGGGAGCTGTTTCTT.

About this clonotype: A much larger clone differs by one base, so this may be a read error. This rearrangement joins TRBV12-3 or TRBV12-4 to TRBJ2-7; the D gene could be TRBD1 or TRBD2 (5 bases each). The CDR3 totals 18 residues. The CDR3: CASSSGRRDRQFSYEQCF. The CDR3 DNA sequence: TGTGCCAGCAGTTCCGGCCGCCGGGACCGACAGTTCTCCTACGAGCAGTGCTTC.